This entry concerns a single T cell receptor beta chain. These data are taken from a study of blood T cell repertoires in COVID-19. CDR1 and CDR2 (germline): SGHNT, YYREEE (reference sequence). This CDR3 has 14 amino acids. Losses at the gene ends were 3 bases for V and 5 bases for J; bases not matched to a gene: 5. How the authors handled the data: For nucleated cells, counts were estimated from reference gene primer amplification. Here immunoSEQ multiplex PCR was the method, and the copy in TCRdb shows in-frame clones only, minus some. For V, J and clone size, that table is used; D and trimming come from the DNA. The sample comprises some 260,000 clones, about 88% of which are singletons, and approximately 4% rests with the top ten. Categorization into cohorts depended on clinical history that participants reported.

This TCR derives from a man aged 25-45 years with acute COVID-19. The chain carries TRBV5-4 and TRBJ1-1; 9 bases line up with TRBD1. Specimen: PBMCs or T cells enriched from blood (not recorded which). The CDR3 here is CASSSGQGRTEAFF. The CDR3 nucleotides read TGTGCCAGCAGCTCTGGACAGGGGAGGACTGAAGCTTTCTTT. Full variable domain (missing parts from reference TRBV5-4 and TRBJ1-1): ETGVTQSPTHLIKTRGQQVTLRCSSQSGHNTVSWYQQALGQGPQFIFQYYREEENGRGNFPPRFSGLQFPNYSSELNVNALELDDSALYLCASSSGQGRTEAFFGQGTRLTVV.